The 17 T cell receptor beta chains presented below share a single source sample, sequenced in a study of blood T cell repertoires in COVID-19. Here immunoSEQ multiplex PCR was the method, and the copy in TCRdb shows in-frame clones only, minus some. Here the sample spans around 330,000 clones, around nine tenths being singletons. What was sequenced was PBMCs or T cells enriched from blood (not recorded which). The receptors stem from a man between 60 and 75 years old who had recovered from COVID-19.

The chain combines TRBV7-6 with TRBJ2-7; possible D gene TRBD2, 5 bases. Germline CDR1 and CDR2: SGHVS and FNYEAQ. Trimming took off 4 bases at V and 3 bases at J, with 10 bases between the two ends. The CDR3 contains 13 residues. As DNA, the CDR3 is TGTGCCAGCAGCTCCGGAGGACGCTACGAGCAGTACTTC. Translating it yields CASSSGGRYEQYF.

This chain uses TRBV14 with TRBJ2-3; D perhaps matches TRBD2 (7 bases). Germline V gives CDR1 SGHDN, CDR2 FVKESK. V was trimmed by 5 bases and J by 5 bases, leaving 17 bases between them. This CDR3 has 15 amino acids. The CDR3 region is CASSSFVGGGDTQYF. CDR3 in DNA: TGTGCCAGCAGCAGCTTCGTAGGGGGGGGAGATACGCAGTATTTT.

Here the CDR3 DNA reads TGCGCCAGCCGGAGGGAGGGCAATCAGCCCCAGCATTTT. This codes for CASRREGNQPQHF. The chain recombines TRBV5-1 with TRBJ1-5; the D is unclear. V was cut by 7 bases and J by 2 bases, with 10 bases left in between. The CDR3 is made up of 13 amino acids. Germline V gene data show CDR1 as SGHRS and CDR2 as YFSETQ.

The V call is TRBV3-1 (or the pseudogene TRBV3-2), the J call TRBJ1-3; 10 bases are a match to TRBD1. The CDR3 totals 16 residues. The germline V gene has CDR1 LGHDT and CDR2 YNNKEL (reference sequence). V lost 5 bases to trimming and J lost 0 bases; unmatched junction nucleotides: 4. CDR3 sequence reads: CASSSGQGHSGNTIYF. DNA of the CDR3: TGTGCCAGCAGCTCGGGACAGGGGCACTCTGGAAACACCATATATTTT.

The chain carries TRBV19 and TRBJ1-5, with 8 positions matching TRBD1. CDR3 size: 15 residues. V dropped 7 bases and J dropped 9; count of bases not matched to a gene: 14. Germline V lookup: CDR1 LNHDA, CDR2 SQIVND (reference sequence). The chain's CDR3 is CASTPTGGIVWPQHF. The CDR3 region has the DNA TGTGCCAGTACGCCAACAGGGGGAATAGTTTGGCCCCAGCATTTT.

This clone was found a few times. This chain connects TRBV2 to TRBJ1-2, with 9 bases fitting TRBD1. The CDR3 loop spans 15 amino acids. Germline CDR1 and CDR2: SNHLY and FYNNEI. V was pared by 3 bases and J by 9 bases, with 11 bases of the junction left unmatched. The CDR3 bases are TGTGCCAGCAGTGATACGGGACAGGGCAGTATTAGCTACACCTTC. As protein: CASSDTGQGSISYTF. Full variable domain (remainder filled in from reference TRBV2 and TRBJ1-2): EPEVTQTPSHQVTQMGQEVILRCVPISNHLYFYWYRQILGQKVEFLVSFYNNEISEKSEIFDDQFSVERPDGSNFTLKIRSTKLEDSAMYFCASSDTGQGSISYTFGSGTRLTVV.

The chain joins TRBV2 to TRBJ2-7, with 8 bases identical to TRBD1. The trim removed 5 bases at V and 5 bases at J, leaving 8 bases unmatched. The CDR3 has 14 residues. The germline CDR1 and CDR2 sequences are SNHLY and FYNNEI. The CDR3: CASSKGQVLDEQYF. CDR3 bases: TGTGCCAGCAGTAAGGGACAGGTACTCGACGAGCAGTACTTC.

This clone was counted a few times. The chain couples TRBV4-1 to TRBJ1-1; D is unresolved. This CDR3 has 13 residues. Germline loops: CDR1 MGHRA, CDR2 YSYEKL. V shed 1 base and J shed 3 bases, with 6 bases lying between them. The CDR3 coding sequence is TGCGCCAGCAGCCAAGCCTTGTACACTGAAGCTTTCTTT. Translated, it gives CASSQALYTEAFF.

V and J are TRBV4-2 and TRBJ2-7; no firm D call. The CDR3 has 14 residues. Germline lookup yields CDR1 LGHNA and CDR2 YNFKEQ. The V and J ends lost 0 bases and 1 base respectively, with 7 bases between them. CDR3 nucleotide sequence: TGTGCCAGCAGCCAAGATACCGGGTCCTACGAGCAGTACTTC. Amino acid sequence: CASSQDTGSYEQYF.

The chain employs TRBV29-1 and TRBJ2-2; D remains unclear. This CDR3 region has 16 residues. The V gene lost 1 base and the J gene lost 2 bases, with 14 bases spanning the gap. Germline assignment: CDR1 SQVTM and CDR2 ANQGSEA. The CDR3 bases are TGCAGCGTTGAAGTCACGACAAGCCGAAACACCGGGGAGCTGTTTTTT. It encodes CSVEVTTSRNTGELFF.

J is TRBJ2-5 and V is TRBV11-2; 9 nucleotides agree with TRBD2. Germline V gene data show CDR1 as SGHAT and CDR2 as FQNNGV. The CDR3 totals 14 residues. J gave up 3 bases and V 3 bases, and 2 bases lay outside the gene matches. CDR3: CASSFRLAEETQYF. Written as DNA, the CDR3 is TGTGCCAGCAGCTTTCGACTAGCGGAAGAGACCCAGTACTTC.

The J gene is TRBJ1-1, the V gene TRBV29-1; possible D gene TRBD1, 5 bases. Between the trimmed V and J ends, which lost 4 bases and 6 bases, there was a span of 12 bases. The CDR3 consists of 12 residues. CDR1 and CDR2 (germline): SQVTM, ANQGSEA. In nucleotides, the CDR3 is TGCAGCGTTGGGGGCCGGGCGGCTGAAGCTTTCTTT. This codes for CSVGGRAAEAFF.

This chain connects TRBV25-1 to TRBJ1-2, with D perhaps TRBD1 (6 bases). The CDR3 is made up of 12 amino acids. Between the trimmed V and J ends, which lost 8 bases and 8 bases, there was a span of 15 bases. The germline CDR1 and CDR2 sequences are MGHDK and SYGVNS. CDR3 sequence reads: CASFGGLHGYTF. The CDR3 DNA follows: TGTGCCAGCTTCGGGGGGCTGCACGGCTACACCTTC.

This chain links TRBV7-8 with TRBJ2-1, with TRBD2 as a possible D gene (5 bases). CDR3 size: 16 residues. Germline values: CDR1 SGHVS, CDR2 FQNEAQ. Trimming left V 3 bases short and J 8 bases short, with 20 bases between. The CDR3 loop reads CASSLTRARGWDEQFF. In nucleotides, the CDR3 is TGTGCCAGCAGCTTGACCCGCGCCCGGGGTTGGGATGAGCAGTTCTTC.

The chain combines TRBV7-9 with TRBJ1-3; TRBD1 agrees at 7 bases. This CDR3 contains 16 residues. Unmatched junction bases numbered 5, after V lost 3 bases and J lost 0 bases. The V gene's germline CDR1 is SEHNR and CDR2 FQNEAQ (reference sequence). The CDR3 DNA reads TGTGCCAGCAGCTTCGGACAGGTCCTCTCTGGAAACACCATATATTTT. As protein: CASSFGQVLSGNTIYF.

The chain couples TRBV29-1 to TRBJ1-4; a weak D match, TRBD1 (5 bases). The germline V gene has CDR1 SQVTM and CDR2 ANQGSEA. Trimming cost V 2 bases and J 3 bases, with 7 bases left between them. The CDR3 extends over 13 amino acids. CDR3 nucleotides: TGCAGCGTTGAACGACAGTCTAATGAAAAACTGTTTTTT. This translates into CSVERQSNEKLFF. The whole variable domain, remainder taken from reference TRBV29-1 and TRBJ1-4, is SAVISQKPSRDICQRGTSLTIQCQVDSQVTMMFWYRQQPGQSLTLIATANQGSEATYESGFVIDKFPISRPNLTFSTLTVSNMSPEDSSIYLCSVERQSNEKLFFGSGTQLSVL.

The rearrangement uses TRBV29-1 and TRBJ1-2; no reliable D call. The CDR3 spans 13 residues. With 3 bases removed from V and 5 bases from J, the gap between germline ends came to 13 bases. In germline, CDR1 is SQVTM, CDR2 ANQGSEA. The DNA of the CDR3 is TGCAGCGTTGAGGATCTTATAGCTTATGGCTACACCTTC. It encodes CSVEDLIAYGYTF.